The 19 T cell receptor beta chains presented below share a single source sample, sequenced in a study of blood T cells in healthy people across ages. A second PCR of about 6 to 11 cycles used a sample-barcoded 5' primer and a J-beta primer mix. Via MiXCR, TCRdb re-called the 5' RACE reads, giving one row per CDR3 protein. The table lists hundreds of thousands of distinct CDR3 sequences, approximately 44% of them singletons. Sequencing was done on a sample of blood. Receptors were obtained from a man in his sixties in good health.

The chain recombines TRBV10-2 with TRBJ1-5; D remains unclear. Germline V gene lookup returns CDR1 WSHSY and CDR2 SAAADI. The CDR3 consists of 12 residues. The V and J ends lost 1 base and 10 bases respectively, with 8 bases between them. This CDR3 is CASSEFRQPQHF. The CDR3 DNA reads as TGCGCCAGCAGTGAGTTCCGCCAACCCCAGCATTTT.

This clonotype has just a few counts. One base away lies a much larger clone, so this may be a sequencing read error. The V and J genes are TRBV29-1 and TRBJ2-1; TRBD2 matches 9 bases. TRBJ2-7 explains the end of the DNA better; the J call may be wrong. The CDR3 loop spans 14 amino acids. CDR1 and CDR2 from the germline V gene are SQVTM and ANQGSEA. CDR3 amino acids: CSVAGTSSYNEQYF. The CDR3 DNA reads as TGCAGCGTAGCCGGGACTAGCTCCTACAATGAGCAGTACTTC.

This clonotype was seen a few times. The V call is TRBV14, the J call TRBJ2-1; 10 bases are a match to TRBD2. Germline V CDR1 and CDR2: SGHDN, FVKESK. The junction had 11 bases not matched to a gene; V was cut back by 0 bases and J by 0 bases. The length of the CDR3 is 20 residues. The CDR3 DNA is TGTGCCAGCAGCCAAGATCTTAGGCTAGCGGGGGCTCTCTCCTACAATGAGCAGTTCTTC. The encoded protein is CASSQDLRLAGALSYNEQFF.

V is TRBV15 and J is TRBJ1-1, with D maybe TRBD1 (5 bases). The V end was cut by 1 base, the J end by 7 bases, with 13 bases between. This CDR3 region has 14 residues. Germline CDR1 LNHNV, CDR2 YYDKDF (reference sequence). DNA for the CDR3: TGTGCCACCAGCAGAGGTTCGGGGGATGGTGAAGCTTTCTTT. This encodes CATSRGSGDGEAFF.

The V and J genes are TRBV7-2 and TRBJ1-2; 10 bases are a match to TRBD1. The trim removed 5 bases at V and 6 bases at J, leaving 9 bases unmatched. Germline-derived CDR1 and CDR2 are SGHTA and FQGNSA. This CDR3 contains 15 residues. The CDR3 DNA reads as TGTGCCAGCAGCAACCGGGACAGGGGTAAAAATGGCTACACCTTC. As protein: CASSNRDRGKNGYTF. Together with reference TRBV7-2 and TRBJ1-2, the CDR3 gives the full variable domain: GAGVSQSPSNKVTEKGKDVELRCDPISGHTALYWYRQSLGQGLEFLIYFQGNSAPDKSGLPSDRFSAERTGGSVSTLTIQRTQQEDSAVYLCASSNRDRGKNGYTFGSGTRLTVV.

This clonotype has only a few counts. This chain joins TRBV20-1 and TRBJ2-1, with TRBD2 as a possible D gene (6 bases). CDR3 length: 15 residues. The V gene lost 1 base and the J gene lost 7 bases, with 17 bases spanning the gap. Germline V gene data show CDR1 as DFQATT and CDR2 as SNEGSKA (reference sequence). In DNA, the CDR3 is TGCAGTGCTAGAGTGTTCGGGACTTTGGGTAATGAGCAGTTCTTC. Amino acids: CSARVFGTLGNEQFF.

This clonotype turned up a few times. The chain couples TRBV7-9 to TRBJ2-5, with D uncertain. The V gene's germline CDR1 is SEHNR and CDR2 FQNEAQ (reference sequence). V was cut by 7 bases and J by 5 bases, with 17 bases left in between. This CDR3 comprises 14 residues. The CDR3 here is CASMGTSGRETQYF. In nucleotides, the CDR3 is TGTGCCAGCATGGGTACCTCGGGCAGGGAGACCCAGTACTTC.

This clonotype was counted a single time. The CDR3 here is CASSPTTGGTQPQHF. DNA for the CDR3: TGTGCCAGCAGTCCAACCACAGGGGGCACTCAGCCCCAGCATTTT. The chain employs TRBV6-2 or TRBV6-3 and TRBJ1-5; 9 bases are a match to TRBD1. The trim removed 5 bases at V and 6 bases at J, leaving 8 bases unmatched. The germline V gene encodes CDR1 MNHEY and CDR2 SVGEGT. CDR3 length: 15 residues.

This clonotype was picked up a small number of times. V gene TRBV10-3 combines with J gene TRBJ2-1; no definite D call. The CDR3 covers 15 residues. Germline V gene lookup returns CDR1 ENHRY and CDR2 SYGVKD. Trimming shortened V by 3 bases and J by 2 bases, and 11 bases separated the two germline ends. This CDR3 reads CAISEAVKTYNEQFF. The CDR3 DNA sequence: TGTGCCATCAGTGAAGCAGTGAAAACCTACAATGAGCAGTTCTTC.

The chain couples TRBV7-9 to TRBJ2-1; D is ambiguous. V lost 3 bases, J lost 0 bases, and 12 bases lay in between. Germline-derived CDR1 and CDR2 are SEHNR and FQNEAQ (reference sequence). The CDR3 is 16 residues long. DNA of the CDR3: TGTGCCAGCAGCTTCCCGGCGACGAGCTCCTACAATGAGCAGTTCTTC. Protein product: CASSFPATSSYNEQFF.

This chain uses TRBV20-1 with TRBJ2-1; unclear D gene. CDR3 size: 14 residues. Germline V gene sequence: CDR1 DFQATT, CDR2 SNEGSKA (reference sequence). The V and J ends lost 4 bases and 0 bases respectively, with 10 bases between them. CDR3 bases: TGCAGTGCTAAGATACCGACCTCCTACAATGAGCAGTTCTTC. Residues: CSAKIPTSYNEQFF.

This clonotype was detected only a few times. The rearrangement uses TRBV29-1 and TRBJ2-3, with unresolved D. CDR3 length: 12 residues. Germline CDR1 SQVTM, CDR2 ANQGSEA. The ends were cut back, 3 bases at V and 6 bases at J, with 10 bases in the middle. In DNA, the CDR3 is TGCAGCGTTGATTTCGGCGGTGATACGCAGTATTTT. Its protein product is CSVDFGGDTQYF.

Ten or more counts support this clonotype. This chain joins TRBV9 and TRBJ2-1; D gene unclear. V shed 5 bases and J shed 5 bases, with 14 bases lying between them. The CDR3 sequence is 14 residues long. CDR1 SGDLS and CDR2 YYNGEE come from the germline V gene. This chain's CDR3 is CASRPGPGDNEQFF. The CDR3 nucleotides are TGTGCCAGCAGACCTGGTCCGGGTGACAATGAGCAGTTCTTC.

The V and J genes are TRBV4-3 and TRBJ2-7, with D possibly being TRBD2 (5 bases). The V gene's germline CDR1 is LGHNA and CDR2 YSLEER. The CDR3 length is 16 residues. V was shortened by 0 bases and J by 2 bases, with 14 bases between the two germline ends. This chain's CDR3 is CASSQDLGSFAYEQYF. CDR3 coding DNA: TGCGCCAGCAGCCAAGATTTGGGGAGTTTCGCCTACGAGCAGTACTTC.

The table lists this clonotype with a few counts. This rearrangement joins TRBV11-2 to TRBJ2-1; D is uncertain. Per germline, CDR1 SGHAT and CDR2 FQNNGV. The length of the CDR3 is 13 residues. V was shortened by 5 bases and J by 3 bases, with 8 bases between the two germline ends. The CDR3 here is CASSLEFYNEQFF. The CDR3 nucleotides read TGTGCCAGCAGCCTGGAGTTCTACAATGAGCAGTTCTTC.

This chain joins TRBV7-2 and TRBJ2-7, with D maybe TRBD2 (5 bases). The CDR3 is 16 amino acids. V was cut by 1 base and J by 9 bases, with 22 bases left in between. Germline V CDR1 and CDR2: SGHTA, FQGNSA. The CDR3 sequence is CASSLEREQRETGQYF. For the CDR3, the DNA is TGTGCCAGCAGCTTAGAAAGGGAGCAACGTGAAACCGGGCAGTACTTC.

V is TRBV29-1 and J is TRBJ1-1, with 7 positions matching TRBD1. This CDR3 has 11 residues. Trimming took 4 bases from V and 7 from J; bases not matched to a gene: 3. The V gene's germline CDR1 is SQVTM and CDR2 ANQGSEA. This CDR3 is CSVGGQLEAFF. In DNA form, the CDR3 reads TGCAGCGTTGGGGGACAGCTTGAAGCTTTCTTT.

This clonotype was observed a few times. The junction departs from germline at one end; a sequencing error may be responsible. CDR3 region: CLTRRGSYNEQFF. In DNA, the CDR3 is TGCTTAACGAGGCGGGGATCCTACAATGAGCAGTTCTTC. V usage is TRBV7-9 and J usage is TRBJ2-1; tentatively, D is TRBD2 (6 bases). Germline V gene lookup returns CDR1 SEHNR and CDR2 FQNEAQ (reference sequence). This CDR3 is 13 amino acids long.

In this sample, this clonotype turned up once. The chain carries TRBV14 and TRBJ2-3; TRBD2 aligns across 9 bases. The CDR3 spans 16 residues. The V and J ends lost 4 bases and 1 base, in that order; junction bases with no gene match: 6. In germline, CDR1 is SGHDN, CDR2 FVKESK. For the CDR3, the DNA is TGTGCCAGCAGCCCCGGTAGCGGGGGCCGCACAGATACGCAGTATTTT. Translation: CASSPGSGGRTDTQYF.